This T cell receptor beta chain appears in the sequencing data of a study of post-analysis software for immune sequencing data (dated by TCRdb to between 2014 and 2016). Concerning the study at large: Relapsing-remitting, secondary progressive and progressive-relapsing multiple sclerosis were recorded as disease courses, and subtype annotation was lacking for some patients. A subset of samples was prepared in parallel using single-end sample barcoding, then pooled and co-amplified after Illumina adapter ligation. The patient repertoires were compared against 11 previously published healthy control repertoires obtained from donors aged roughly 6 to 28 years. Points the paper makes about the study in general: The control group was slightly older than the multiple sclerosis patient group. Strong co-clustering of samples prepared in the same batch was shown by direct clustering with F measure, prompting a batch-effect correction. Multiple sclerosis patients had significantly lower normalized Chao1 diversity than controls, a result that suggests substantial peripheral T-cell clonal expansion. Significantly higher frequencies in patients than in controls were found for about five TRBV segments, including TRBV5-6, TRBV5-1 and TRBV20-1.

Libraries were made using PCR. The instrument was an Illumina HiSeq 2500. To reduce PCR and sequencing biases, unique molecular identifiers were incorporated into the TCR beta cDNA libraries. Per 1 to 10 million input T cells, around 500,000 cDNA molecules were obtained, such that each molecule approximated one T cell. Patient libraries were prepared and sequenced with the same protocol used for the earlier healthy control dataset. Within a given batch, samples were prepared together, multiplexed and sequenced on the same HiSeq lane. The study's processing was this. Raw barcoded reads were processed with MIGEC, and single-read molecular identifier groups were discarded before consensus assembly and CDR3 extraction. VDJtools was used for post-analysis of the clonotype tables, with diversity normalized by down-sampling every dataset to the smallest sample size. In repertoire overlap clustering, CDR3 amino acid sequences, but not nucleotide sequences, were matched to correct batch-related cross-sample contamination. In-frame beta chains were kept once TCRdb had trimmed the public reads at Q25 with fastp and called clones with MiXCR. Every CDR3 protein is listed once, alongside the most common genes and DNA of its rows. The V and J calls shown here were made by TCRdb, not taken from the authors' results. Across this sample there are about 430,000 distinct CDR3 sequences, with 39% seen only once. The top ten clonotypes cover approximately 7.6% of the sample.

Turning to this clonotype: Its target antigen remains unknown. No qualities accompany the bases; no much larger clone lies one base away.

Trimming at the junction amounts to 7 bases on V and 0 bases on J, and the germline ends lie 15 bases apart. Reading the germline V gene gives CDR1 MDHEN and CDR2 SYDVKM. The CDR3 holds 15 amino acids from the cysteine to the phenylalanine. Only CDR3 DNA is held: 45 bases, read in frame from base 1. To demonstrate the VDJtools post-analysis software, TCR beta repertoires were profiled from the peripheral blood of more than ten young patients with multiple sclerosis. The multiple sclerosis patients were children and adolescents between roughly 6 and 15 years of age. The sequence was obtained from a girl aged 2-9 years with multiple sclerosis. Source material: blood. Recombination linked TRBV28 to TRBJ2-5, and perhaps TRBD1 as D gene, on 6 matching bases. The CDR3 reads CASKGQGSYQETQYF. The DNA sequence follows: TGTGCCAGCAAGGGGCAGGGGTCCTACCAAGAGACCCAGTACTTC.